Detailed here is one TCR beta chain. This entry is derived from a study of cytomegalovirus exposure and HLA in healthy donors. The CDR3 consists of 15 residues. Germline CDR1 KGHSH, CDR2 LQKENI. The junction had 2 bases not matched to a gene; V was cut back by 1 base and J by 3 bases. Amplification used 60 Vbeta primers and 13 Jbeta primers. In the authors' workflow: A later analysis tallied tens of millions of unique TCR beta chains, 9 million to 12 million of them shared. Sequenced by immunoSEQ multiplex PCR; TCRdb stores in-frame clones only, minus some. That table is the source of V, J and clone size, and D and trimming were worked out from the DNA. Of about 100,000 clones in the sample, 81% are singletons; the top ten hold 4.5% to 5.5%.

This sequence joins TRBV18 and TRBJ2-1; 8 nucleotides agree with TRBD2. The clonotype comes from a man between 40 and 49 years old in good health and CMV-seropositive. Sequencing was done on a sample of PBMCs. CDR3 residues: CASSPLSGIYNEQFF. CDR3 nucleotide sequence: TGTGCCAGCTCACCACTTAGCGGGATCTACAATGAGCAGTTCTTC.